This TCR beta chain appears in the sequencing data of a study of blood T cell repertoires in COVID-19. Method: immunoSEQ multiplex PCR; TCRdb's copy keeps in-frame clones and lacks some. This sample carries 150,000 to 200,000 clones, approximately 73% of them seen once, and the ten largest clones take around a sixth. The V gene end was trimmed by 4 bases and the J gene end by 5 bases; junction bases not matched to a gene: 7. The CDR3 is 15 residues long. Germline loops: CDR1 MDHEN, CDR2 SYDVKM. The receptor's source is a woman in her forties or fifties with acute COVID-19. Sequenced: PBMCs or T cells enriched from blood (not recorded which). The chain employs TRBV28 and TRBJ2-4; the match to TRBD1 covers 8 bases. The CDR3 region is CASSSPRTGQNIQYF. The CDR3 DNA follows: TGTGCCAGCAGTTCCCCTCGGACAGGGCAAAACATTCAGTACTTC.